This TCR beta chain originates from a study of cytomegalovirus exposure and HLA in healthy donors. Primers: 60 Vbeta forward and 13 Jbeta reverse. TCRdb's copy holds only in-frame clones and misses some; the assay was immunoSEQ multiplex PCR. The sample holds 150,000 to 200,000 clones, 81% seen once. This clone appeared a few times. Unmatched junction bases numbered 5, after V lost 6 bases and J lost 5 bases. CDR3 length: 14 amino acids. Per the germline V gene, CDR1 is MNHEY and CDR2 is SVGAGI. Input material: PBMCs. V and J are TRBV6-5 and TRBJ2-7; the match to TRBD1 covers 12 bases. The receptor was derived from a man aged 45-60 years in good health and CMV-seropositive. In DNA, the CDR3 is TGTGCCAGCAGGGGGGACAGGGGGCCCCACGAGCAGTACTTC. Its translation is CASRGDRGPHEQYF.